This TCR beta chain is drawn from a study of shared clonotypes between healthy human individuals. Study background: CD4 naive and memory got three plates each, CD8 naive two, CD8 memory one.

Germline V gene data show CDR1 as SNHLY and CDR2 as FYNNEI. This CDR3 has 15 residues. Trimming stripped 2 bases from V and 7 bases from J, with 17 bases between. Details on this clone: Its antigen is currently unknown.

Findings and limits, study-wide: Across subsets, estimated richness was generally greater for naive than for memory populations.

Measured with immunoSEQ multiplex PCR; TCRdb has only the in-frame clones, and not every one. The sample has roughly 2.2 million clones; 90% to 95% are singletons. This chain joins TRBV2 and TRBJ2-5; possibly TRBD1 for D (5 bases). This clonotype originated in a young man in good health. Some clones in this sample may be carry-over from other donors' samples. The sample consisted of naive CD4+ T cells from PBMCs. This sample's subset: CD45RA+ positively selected. CDR3 amino acids: CASSENLGAGATQYF. In DNA, the CDR3 is TGTGCCAGCAGTGAAAACCTAGGGGCAGGCGCGACCCAGTACTTC.